The clone carrying this TCR beta chain has a handful of counts. Its antigen is currently unknown. The CDR3 regions of TCR beta were amplified from RNA transcripts. TCR CDR3 regions were first amplified by RT-PCR with HTBI primers. TCRdb reprocessed the multiplex PCR reads with MiXCR, giving one entry per CDR3 protein. The sample includes 450,000 to 650,000 distinct CDR3 sequences, roughly 17% of them seen just once. These data originate in a study of T cells in Graves' hyperthyroidism and ophthalmopathy. Germline V gene lookup returns CDR1 SGHTA and CDR2 FQGNSA. CDR3 length: 15 amino acids. V shed 5 bases, J shed 8 bases, and the junction held 8 bases outside the gene matches. General study findings and limits: It was a median around 6 months before onset that the model predicted ophthalmopathy. A model of 13 V-J features distinguished ophthalmopathy from stable hyperthyroidism.

Ophthalmopathy cases scored 3 or more on the Clinical Activity Score and 4 or more on NOSPECS grade, with duration below 3 months. The source is a woman between 18 and 29 years old with Graves' ophthalmopathy. The V call is TRBV7-2, the J call TRBJ1-3; 11 nucleotides line up with TRBD1. The specimen sequenced was blood. In nucleotides, the CDR3 is TGTGCCAGCAGCCCACCGGGACAGGGGGGACACACCATATATTTT. Its translation: CASSPPGQGGHTIYF.